This T cell receptor beta chain derives from a study of blood T cell repertoires in COVID-19. Study-wide context: T cells, B-cell-depleted T cells, or PBMCs supplied cDNA or gDNA.

In the source study's methods: Nucleated cell counts were estimated from reference gene primer amplification. Only in-frame clones appear in the TCRdb table, and some are missing; sequencing was by immunoSEQ multiplex PCR. V and J calls plus clone size are reproduced from that table; the DNA served to infer D and trimming. This table holds 29,000 or so clones, roughly 80% found once. Germline V CDR1 and CDR2: MDHEN, SYDVKM. The CDR3 loop spans 14 amino acids. The ends were cut back, 7 bases at V and 2 bases at J, with 14 bases in the middle. The sequencing sample was made of peripheral blood. The clonotype originates from a woman in her seventies with active or convalescent COVID-19. The V and J genes are TRBV28 and TRBJ1-2; no firm D call. The CDR3 region is CASNPGGRNYGYTF. In DNA form, the CDR3 reads TGTGCCAGCAATCCAGGAGGACGGAACTATGGCTACACCTTC.